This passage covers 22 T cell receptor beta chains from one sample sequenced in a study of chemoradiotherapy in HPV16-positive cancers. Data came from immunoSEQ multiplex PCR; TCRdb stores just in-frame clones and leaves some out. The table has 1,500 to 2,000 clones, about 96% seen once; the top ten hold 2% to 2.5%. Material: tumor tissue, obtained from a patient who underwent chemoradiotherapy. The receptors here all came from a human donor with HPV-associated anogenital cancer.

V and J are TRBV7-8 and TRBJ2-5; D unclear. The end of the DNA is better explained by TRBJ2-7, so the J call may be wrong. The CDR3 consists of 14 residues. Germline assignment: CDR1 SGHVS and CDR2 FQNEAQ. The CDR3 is CASSRSTFTYEQYF. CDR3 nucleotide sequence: TGTGCCAGCAGCCGATCGACTTTTACCTACGAGCAGTACTTC.

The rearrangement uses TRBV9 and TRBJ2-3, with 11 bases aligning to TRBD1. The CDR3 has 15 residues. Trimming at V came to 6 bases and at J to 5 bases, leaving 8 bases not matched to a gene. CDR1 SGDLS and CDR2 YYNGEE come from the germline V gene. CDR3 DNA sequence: TGTGCCAGCACTCGGGGGGACAGGGGGTTAGATACGCAGTATTTT. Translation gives CASTRGDRGLDTQYF.

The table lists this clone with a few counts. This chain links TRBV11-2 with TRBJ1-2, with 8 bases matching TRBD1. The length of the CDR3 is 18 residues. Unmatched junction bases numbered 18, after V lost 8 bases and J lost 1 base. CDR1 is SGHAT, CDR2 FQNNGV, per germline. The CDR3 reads CASGGFEMTGVDNYGYTF. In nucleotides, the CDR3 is TGTGCCAGCGGAGGATTTGAGATGACAGGGGTCGATAACTATGGCTACACCTTC.

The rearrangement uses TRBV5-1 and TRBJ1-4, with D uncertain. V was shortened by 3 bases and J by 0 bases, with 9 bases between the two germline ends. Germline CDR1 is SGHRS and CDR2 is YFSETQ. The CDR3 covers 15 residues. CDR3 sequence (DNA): TGCGCCAGCAGCTCGGAGGGTGCAACTAATGAAAAACTGTTTTTT. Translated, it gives CASSSEGATNEKLFF.

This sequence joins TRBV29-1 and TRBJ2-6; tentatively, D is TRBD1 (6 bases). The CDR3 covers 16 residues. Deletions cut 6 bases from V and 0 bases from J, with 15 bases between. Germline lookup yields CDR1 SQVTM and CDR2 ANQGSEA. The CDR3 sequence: CSVETGSHSGANVLTF. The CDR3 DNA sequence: TGCAGCGTCGAAACAGGGAGCCACTCTGGGGCCAACGTCCTGACTTTC.

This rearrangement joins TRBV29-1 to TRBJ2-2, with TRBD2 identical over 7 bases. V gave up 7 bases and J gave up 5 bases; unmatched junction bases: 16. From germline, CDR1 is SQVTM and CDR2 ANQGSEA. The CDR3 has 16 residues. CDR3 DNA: TGCAGCGCAAGATCGGGGGGAGGTCGGGTTACCGGGGAGCTGTTTTTT. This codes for CSARSGGGRVTGELFF.

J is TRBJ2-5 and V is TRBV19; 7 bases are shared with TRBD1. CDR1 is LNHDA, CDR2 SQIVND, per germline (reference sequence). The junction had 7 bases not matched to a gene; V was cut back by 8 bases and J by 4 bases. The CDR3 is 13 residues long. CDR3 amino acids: CASRRTGGETQYF. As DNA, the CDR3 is TGTGCCAGTCGTAGGACAGGAGGAGAGACCCAGTACTTC.

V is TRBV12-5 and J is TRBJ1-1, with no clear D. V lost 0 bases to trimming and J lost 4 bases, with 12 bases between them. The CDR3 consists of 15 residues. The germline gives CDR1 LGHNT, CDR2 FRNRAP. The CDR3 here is CASGLVLGGITEAFF. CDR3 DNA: TGTGCTAGTGGTTTGGTACTAGGAGGGATCACTGAAGCTTTCTTT.

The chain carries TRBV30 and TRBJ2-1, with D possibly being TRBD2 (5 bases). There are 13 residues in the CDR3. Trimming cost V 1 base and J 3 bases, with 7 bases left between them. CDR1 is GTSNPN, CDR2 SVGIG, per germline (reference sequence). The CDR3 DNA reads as TGTGCCTGGAGTGGGAGCGGCTACAATGAGCAGTTCTTC. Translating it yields CAWSGSGYNEQFF.

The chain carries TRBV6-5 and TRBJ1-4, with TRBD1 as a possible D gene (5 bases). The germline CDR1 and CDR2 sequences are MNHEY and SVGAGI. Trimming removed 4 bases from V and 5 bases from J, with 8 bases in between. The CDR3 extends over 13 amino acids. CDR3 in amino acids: CASSSRGNEKLFF. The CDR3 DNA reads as TGTGCCAGCAGTTCCCGGGGGAATGAAAAACTGTTTTTT.

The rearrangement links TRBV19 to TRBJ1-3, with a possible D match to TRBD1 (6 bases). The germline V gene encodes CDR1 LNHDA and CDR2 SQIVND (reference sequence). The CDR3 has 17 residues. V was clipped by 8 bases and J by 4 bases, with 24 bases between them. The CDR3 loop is CASRPGQRRGEGNTIYF. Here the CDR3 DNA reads TGTGCCAGTCGCCCGGGACAAAGAAGGGGAGAAGGAAACACCATATATTTT.

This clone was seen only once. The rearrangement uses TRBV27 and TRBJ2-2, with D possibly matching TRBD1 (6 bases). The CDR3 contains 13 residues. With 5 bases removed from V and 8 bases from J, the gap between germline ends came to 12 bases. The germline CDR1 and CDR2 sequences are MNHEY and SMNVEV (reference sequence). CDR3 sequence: CASSPPGVGELFF. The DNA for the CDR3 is TGTGCCAGCAGTCCACCAGGGGTAGGGGAGCTGTTTTTT.

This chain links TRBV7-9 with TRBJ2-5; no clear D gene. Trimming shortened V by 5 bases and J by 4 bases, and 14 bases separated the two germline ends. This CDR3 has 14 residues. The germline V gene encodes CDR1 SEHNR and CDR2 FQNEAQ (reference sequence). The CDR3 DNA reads TGTGCCAGCAGCCGCACCCTAAGTGGAGAGACCCAGTACTTC. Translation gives CASSRTLSGETQYF. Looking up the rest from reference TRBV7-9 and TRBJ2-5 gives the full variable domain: DTGVSQNPRHKITKRGQNVTFRCDPISEHNRLYWYRQTLGQGPEFLTYFQNEAQLEKSRLLSDRFSAERPKGSFSTLEIQRTEQGDSAMYLCASSRTLSGETQYFGPGTRLLVL.

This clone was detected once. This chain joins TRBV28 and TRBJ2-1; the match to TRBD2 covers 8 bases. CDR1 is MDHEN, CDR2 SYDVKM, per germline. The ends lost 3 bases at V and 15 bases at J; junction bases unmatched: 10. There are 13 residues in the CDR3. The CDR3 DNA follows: TGTGCCAGCAGTTTTCGAAGCGGGAGAAACCCGTTCTTC. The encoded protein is CASSFRSGRNPFF.

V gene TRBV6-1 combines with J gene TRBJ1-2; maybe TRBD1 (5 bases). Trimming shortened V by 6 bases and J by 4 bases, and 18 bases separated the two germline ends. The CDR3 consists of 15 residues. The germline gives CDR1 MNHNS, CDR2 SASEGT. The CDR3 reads CASSGEGRRVYGYTF. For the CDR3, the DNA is TGTGCCAGCAGCGGAGAGGGACGGCGGGTCTATGGCTACACCTTC.

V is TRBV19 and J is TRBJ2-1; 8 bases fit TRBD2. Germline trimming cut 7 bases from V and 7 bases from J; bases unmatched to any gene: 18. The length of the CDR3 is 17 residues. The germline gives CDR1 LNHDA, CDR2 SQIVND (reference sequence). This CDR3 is CASKAGPSGQTWNEQFF. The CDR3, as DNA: TGTGCCAGTAAGGCCGGGCCTAGCGGGCAAACTTGGAATGAGCAGTTCTTC.

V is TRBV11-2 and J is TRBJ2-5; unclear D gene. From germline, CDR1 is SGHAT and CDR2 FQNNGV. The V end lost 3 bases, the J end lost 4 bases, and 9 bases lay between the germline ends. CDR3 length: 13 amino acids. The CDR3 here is CASSLPSRETQYF. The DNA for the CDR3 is TGTGCCAGCAGCTTGCCCTCTCGAGAGACCCAGTACTTC.

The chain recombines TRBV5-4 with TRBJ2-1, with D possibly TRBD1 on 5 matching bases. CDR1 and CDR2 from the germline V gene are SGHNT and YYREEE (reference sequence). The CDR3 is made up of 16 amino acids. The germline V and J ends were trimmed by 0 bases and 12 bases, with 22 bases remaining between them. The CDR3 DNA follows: TGTGCCAGCAGCTTGGATAGGGGCGCAAGTATAAATCGGCAGTTCTTC. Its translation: CASSLDRGASINRQFF.

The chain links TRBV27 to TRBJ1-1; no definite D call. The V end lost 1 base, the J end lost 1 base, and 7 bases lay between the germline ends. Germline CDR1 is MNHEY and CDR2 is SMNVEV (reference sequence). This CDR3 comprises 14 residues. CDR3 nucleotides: TGTGCCAGCAGTTTATATGGGCAGAACACTGAAGCTTTCTTT. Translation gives CASSLYGQNTEAFF.

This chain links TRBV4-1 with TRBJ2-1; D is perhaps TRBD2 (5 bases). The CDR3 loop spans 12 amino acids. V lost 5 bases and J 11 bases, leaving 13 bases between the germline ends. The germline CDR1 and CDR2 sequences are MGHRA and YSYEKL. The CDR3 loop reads CASSSRVRQQFF. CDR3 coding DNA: TGCGCCAGCAGCTCGCGGGTCCGGCAGCAGTTCTTC.

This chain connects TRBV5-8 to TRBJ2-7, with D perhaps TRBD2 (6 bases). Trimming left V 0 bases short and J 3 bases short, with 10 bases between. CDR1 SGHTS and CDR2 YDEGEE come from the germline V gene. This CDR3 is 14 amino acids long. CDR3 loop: CASSLVGSGYEQYF. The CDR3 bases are TGTGCCAGCAGCTTGGTTGGTAGCGGCTACGAGCAGTACTTC.

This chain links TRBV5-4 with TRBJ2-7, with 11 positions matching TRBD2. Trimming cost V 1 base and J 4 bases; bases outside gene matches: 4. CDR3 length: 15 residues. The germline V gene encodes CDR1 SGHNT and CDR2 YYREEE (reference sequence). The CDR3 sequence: CASSLPGLAEYEQYF. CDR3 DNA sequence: TGTGCCAGCAGCTTGCCGGGACTAGCGGAATACGAGCAGTACTTC. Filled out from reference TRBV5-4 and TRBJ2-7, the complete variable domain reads ETGVTQSPTHLIKTRGQQVTLRCSSQSGHNTVSWYQQALGQGPQFIFQYYREEENGRGNFPPRFSGLQFPNYSSELNVNALELDDSALYLCASSLPGLAEYEQYFGPGTRLTVT.